This T cell receptor (beta chain) was recovered during a study of PD-1 blockade in mismatch repair-deficient tumors. General study points: Tumor-resident clones, often absent from pretreatment blood, expanded after pembrolizumab and then contracted.

Here immunoSEQ multiplex PCR was the method, and the copy in TCRdb shows in-frame clones only, minus some. The sample holds under 15,000 clones; roughly 84% are singletons and the top ten take under 2%. This CDR3 has 16 amino acids. Germline V gives CDR1 MDHEN, CDR2 SYDVKM. Trimming cost V 0 bases and J 1 base; bases outside gene matches: 0. A single count supports this clone. Its antigen is as yet unknown. PCR or immunohistochemistry showed mismatch repair deficiency in every enrolled patient. V usage is TRBV28 and J usage is TRBJ2-3, with 11 bases matching TRBD2. This TCR was recovered from an adult with mismatch repair-deficient cancer. Source: PBMCs, taken less than 15 weeks after starting pembrolizumab. CDR3: CASSLWTSGGTDTQYF. CDR3 in DNA: TGTGCCAGCAGTTTATGGACTAGCGGGGGCACAGATACGCAGTATTTT.